Below, one T cell receptor (beta chain) is given with its context. Per the study methods: Cell counts per sample came from amplifying reference gene primers. Assay: immunoSEQ multiplex PCR; the TCRdb copy retains only in-frame clones and omits some. That table gives V, J and clone size, and the DNA gave D and trimming. Found here are 110,000 to 150,000 clones, around 90% of them singletons; the top ten hold about 11%. The data are from a study of blood T cell repertoires in COVID-19. Study details: Sites in the United States, Italy and Spain provided acute and convalescent COVID-19 samples. PBMCs, B-cell-depleted T cells, or T cells provided the cDNA or gDNA that made up the material.

Per the germline V gene, CDR1 is LNHDA and CDR2 is SQIVND (reference sequence). The CDR3 covers 14 residues. The specimen was peripheral blood. The chain combines TRBV19 with TRBJ2-1; D is possibly TRBD1 (6 bases). This clonotype was sampled from a woman over 75 with acute or convalescent COVID-19. Here the CDR3 DNA reads TGTGCATGTAGCCAACAGGGTACCTCAAATGAGCAGTTCTTC. Its translation is CACSQQGTSNEQFF.